These 16 T cell receptor beta chains were sequenced from one sample in a study of T cell responses to AZD1222 COVID-19 vaccine. Clones were read by immunoSEQ multiplex PCR, and TCRdb kept only the in-frame ones, dropping some. The sample has about 88,000 clones, about 89% seen once; the top ten hold 2.4%. Sequenced material: peripheral blood, taken on day 0 of AZD1222 vaccination. The receptors here all came from an adult in good health.

The chain joins TRBV12-5 to TRBJ1-1; unclear D gene. Trimming left V 1 base short and J 12 bases short, with 15 bases between. The CDR3 totals 13 residues. The germline V gene has CDR1 LGHNT and CDR2 FRNRAP. Here the CDR3 DNA reads TGTGCTAGTGGTTTGGAGGACGGTCGTAGGACTTTCTTT. Protein: CASGLEDGRRTFF.

The chain joins TRBV18 to TRBJ1-2; D not resolved. Trimming pared 0 bases from V and 6 bases from J, leaving 8 bases between. From germline, CDR1 is KGHSH and CDR2 LQKENI. The CDR3 extends over 13 amino acids. The CDR3 DNA follows: TGTGCCAGCTCACCACCGGGAAGCCATGGCTACACCTTC. As protein: CASSPPGSHGYTF.

V usage is TRBV6-2 or TRBV6-3 and J usage is TRBJ1-1; perhaps TRBD1 as D (5 bases). The ends were cut back, 5 bases at V and 4 bases at J, with 14 bases in the middle. This CDR3 comprises 14 residues. Germline V gives CDR1 MNHEY, CDR2 SVGEGT. CDR3 in amino acids: CASSKPFRGTEAFF. The CDR3 nucleotides read TGTGCCAGCAGTAAACCCTTTAGGGGCACTGAAGCTTTCTTT.

The chain is built from TRBV27 and TRBJ2-2; no clear D gene. The V gene lost 3 bases and the J gene lost 1 base, with 9 bases spanning the gap. Germline assignment: CDR1 MNHEY and CDR2 SMNVEV (reference sequence). The CDR3 has 15 amino acids. The DNA of the CDR3 is TGTGCCAGCAGTTTTAATGGGGTGAACACCGGGGAGCTGTTTTTT. Protein: CASSFNGVNTGELFF.

The CDR3 sequence is CSVTLGLAGTQETQYF. CDR3 coding DNA: TGCAGCGTTACCCTAGGACTAGCGGGTACCCAAGAGACCCAGTACTTC. The rearrangement uses TRBV29-1 and TRBJ2-5; TRBD2 matches 11 bases. The ends lost 5 bases at V and 1 base at J; junction bases unmatched: 9. Germline values: CDR1 SQVTM, CDR2 ANQGSEA. CDR3 length: 16 residues.

J is TRBJ2-4 and V is TRBV29-1; D possibly corresponds to TRBD2 (7 bases). V lost 8 bases to trimming and J lost 7 bases, with 24 bases between them. The CDR3 length is 15 residues. Germline V gene sequence: CDR1 SQVTM, CDR2 ANQGSEA. The CDR3 nucleotides read TGCAGCACCCAGGGGAGCCTCGGGCGGGAGAACATTCAGTACTTC. This encodes CSTQGSLGRENIQYF.

The V gene is TRBV14, the J gene TRBJ2-2; 7 bases are shared with TRBD2. The CDR3 totals 16 residues. V trimming: 2 bases; J trimming: 0 bases; junction bases outside the gene matches: 3. CDR1 and CDR2 from the germline V gene are SGHDN and FVKESK. The CDR3 nucleotides are TGTGCCAGCAGCCAATGGGGGGGAACGAACACCGGGGAGCTGTTTTTT. Its protein is CASSQWGGTNTGELFF.

This chain links TRBV19 with TRBJ1-5; the D gene is possibly TRBD1 (6 bases). CDR3 length: 15 amino acids. Germline V gives CDR1 LNHDA, CDR2 SQIVND (reference sequence). V gave up 2 bases and J gave up 3 bases, with 11 bases separating them. This chain's CDR3 is CASSILGGPNQPQHF. The CDR3 DNA reads as TGTGCCAGTAGTATATTAGGGGGACCCAATCAGCCCCAGCATTTT.

CDR3 region: CASSLGQGTGIQETQYF. The CDR3 bases are TGTGCCAGCAGCCTTGGACAGGGGACCGGGATCCAAGAGACCCAGTACTTC. V usage is TRBV11-3 and J usage is TRBJ2-5; 9 bases fit TRBD1. J gave up 1 base and V 5 bases, and 11 bases lay outside the gene matches. The CDR3 is 17 residues long. Germline CDR1 SGHNT, CDR2 YENEEA.

The chain recombines TRBV18 with TRBJ2-7; possible D gene TRBD2, 5 bases. V lost 3 bases and J 3 bases, leaving 15 bases between the germline ends. Per the germline V gene, CDR1 is KGHSH and CDR2 is LQKENI. The CDR3 contains 15 residues. The CDR3 loop is CASSPKAGIHYEQYF. CDR3 DNA sequence: TGTGCCAGCTCACCCAAAGCCGGGATCCACTACGAGCAGTACTTC. The whole variable domain, filled in from reference TRBV18 and TRBJ2-7, reads NAGVMQNPRHLVRRRGQEARLRCSPMKGHSHVYWYRQLPEEGLKFMVYLQKENIIDESGMPKERFSAEFPKEGPSILRIQQVVRGDSAAYFCASSPKAGIHYEQYFGPGTRLTVT.

The chain employs TRBV5-5 and TRBJ2-1, with D possibly TRBD1 on 6 matching bases. Trimming left V 4 bases short and J 7 bases short, with 9 bases between. CDR1 SGHKS and CDR2 YYEKEE come from the germline V gene (reference sequence). The CDR3 is made up of 12 amino acids. The CDR3 loop reads CASSPGENEQFF. The CDR3 nucleotides are TGTGCCAGCAGCCCAGGGGAAAATGAGCAGTTCTTC. Full variable domain (rest looked up from reference TRBV5-5 and TRBJ2-1): DAGVTQSPTHLIKTRGQQVTLRCSPISGHKSVSWYQQVLGQGPQFIFQYYEKEERGRGNFPDRFSARQFPNYSSELNVNALLLGDSALYLCASSPGENEQFFGPGTRLTVL.

This chain joins TRBV20-1 and TRBJ1-5, with 7 nucleotides matching TRBD1. Trimming at V came to 3 bases and at J to 8 bases, leaving 10 bases not matched to a gene. This CDR3 contains 14 residues. The germline CDR1 and CDR2 sequences are DFQATT and SNEGSKA (reference sequence). CDR3 sequence (DNA): TGCAGTGCTAGTGATGACAGGGTGGCTGAGCCCCAGCATTTT. Its translation: CSASDDRVAEPQHF.

The V call is TRBV2, the J call TRBJ1-5; 7 bases are a match to TRBD1. The germline V gene has CDR1 SNHLY and CDR2 FYNNEI. J was trimmed by 1 base and V by 8 bases; bases with no gene match: 5. This CDR3 spans 14 amino acids. The CDR3 sequence is CASQGQQSNQPQHF. CDR3 coding DNA: TGTGCCAGCCAGGGACAGCAAAGCAATCAGCCCCAGCATTTT. The variable domain in full, completed from reference TRBV2 and TRBJ1-5, reads EPEVTQTPSHQVTQMGQEVILRCVPISNHLYFYWYRQILGQKVEFLVSFYNNEISEKSEIFDDQFSVERPDGSNFTLKIRSTKLEDSAMYFCASQGQQSNQPQHFGDGTRLSIL.

This clone was seen a few times. The rearrangement links TRBV5-1 to TRBJ1-6; D remains unclear. V was pared by 0 bases and J by 8 bases, with 6 bases between. The CDR3 spans 13 residues. Germline V gives CDR1 SGHRS, CDR2 YFSETQ. This CDR3 reads CASSLDLDSPLHF. In DNA form, the CDR3 reads TGCGCCAGCAGCTTGGATCTCGATTCACCCCTCCACTTT.

This clone has a single count. This rearrangement joins TRBV2 to TRBJ2-5; D might be TRBD2 (6 bases). Trimming removed 3 bases at V and 5 bases at J, with 10 bases between. The CDR3 runs 13 residues. Germline V gene lookup returns CDR1 SNHLY and CDR2 FYNNEI. CDR3 residues: CASSEGGRETQYF. CDR3 nucleotides: TGTGCCAGCAGTGAGGGGGGACGTGAGACCCAGTACTTC. Looking up the rest from reference TRBV2 and TRBJ2-5 gives the full variable domain: EPEVTQTPSHQVTQMGQEVILRCVPISNHLYFYWYRQILGQKVEFLVSFYNNEISEKSEIFDDQFSVERPDGSNFTLKIRSTKLEDSAMYFCASSEGGRETQYFGPGTRLLVL.

The J gene is TRBJ2-3, the V gene TRBV24-1; 10 bases are a match to TRBD1. The CDR3 spans 14 residues. J lost 4 bases, V lost 5 bases, and 2 bases had no gene match. Germline CDR1 is KGHDR and CDR2 is SFDVKD. CDR3: CATSAGQGPDTQYF. The CDR3 DNA follows: TGTGCCACCAGTGCGGGACAGGGGCCAGATACGCAGTATTTT.